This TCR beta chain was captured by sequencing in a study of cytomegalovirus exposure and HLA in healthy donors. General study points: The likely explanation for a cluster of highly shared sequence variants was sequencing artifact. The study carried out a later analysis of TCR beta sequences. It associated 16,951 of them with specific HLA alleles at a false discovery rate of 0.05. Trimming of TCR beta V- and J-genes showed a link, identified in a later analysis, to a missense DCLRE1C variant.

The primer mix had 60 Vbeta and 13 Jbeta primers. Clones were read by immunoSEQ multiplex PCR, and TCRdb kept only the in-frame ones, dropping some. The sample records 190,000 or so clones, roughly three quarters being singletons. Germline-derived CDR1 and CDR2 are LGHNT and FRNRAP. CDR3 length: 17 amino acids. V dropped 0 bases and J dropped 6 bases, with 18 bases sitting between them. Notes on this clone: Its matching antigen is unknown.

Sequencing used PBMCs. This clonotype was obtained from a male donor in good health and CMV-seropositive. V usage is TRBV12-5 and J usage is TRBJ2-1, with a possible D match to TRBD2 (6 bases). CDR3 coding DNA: TGTGCTAGTGGTTTGGTACAGAGCAGGGCGGGGAGCAATGAGCAGTTCTTC. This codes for CASGLVQSRAGSNEQFF.